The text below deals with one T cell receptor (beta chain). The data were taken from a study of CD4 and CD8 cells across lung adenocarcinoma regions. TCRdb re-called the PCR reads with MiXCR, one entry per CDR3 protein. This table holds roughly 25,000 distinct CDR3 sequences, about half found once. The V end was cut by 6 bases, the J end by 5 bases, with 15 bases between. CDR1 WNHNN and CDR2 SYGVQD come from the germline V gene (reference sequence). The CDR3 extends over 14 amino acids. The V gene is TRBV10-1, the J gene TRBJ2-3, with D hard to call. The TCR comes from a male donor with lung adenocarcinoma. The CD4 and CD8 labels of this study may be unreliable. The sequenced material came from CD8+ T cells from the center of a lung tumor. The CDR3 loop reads CASRGRCAKDTQYF. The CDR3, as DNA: TGCGCCAGCAGGGGCCGGTGTGCCAAAGATACGCAGTATTTT.